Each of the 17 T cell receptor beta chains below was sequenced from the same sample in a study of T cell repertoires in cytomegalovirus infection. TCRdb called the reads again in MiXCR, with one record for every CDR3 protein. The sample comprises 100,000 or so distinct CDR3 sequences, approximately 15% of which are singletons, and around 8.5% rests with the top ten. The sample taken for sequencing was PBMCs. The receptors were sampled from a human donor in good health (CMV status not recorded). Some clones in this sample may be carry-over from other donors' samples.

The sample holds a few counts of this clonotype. CDR3: CASSTFGRRLGEQYF. The DNA for the CDR3 is TGTGCCAGTAGTACCTTCGGACGCCGTCTGGGCGAGCAGTACTTC. V is TRBV19 and J is TRBJ2-7, with D hard to call. Germline V lookup: CDR1 LNHDA, CDR2 SQIVND (reference sequence). V was cut by 4 bases and J by 6 bases, with 19 bases left in between. The CDR3 runs to 15 residues.

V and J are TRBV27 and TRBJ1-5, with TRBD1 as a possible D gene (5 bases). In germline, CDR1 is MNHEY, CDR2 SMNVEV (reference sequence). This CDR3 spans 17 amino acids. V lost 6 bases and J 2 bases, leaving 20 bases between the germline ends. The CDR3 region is CASSLQSPTGGNQPQHF. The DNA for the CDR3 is TGTGCCAGCAGCCTTCAGAGTCCTACAGGAGGCAATCAGCCCCAGCATTTT.

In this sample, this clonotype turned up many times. The CDR3, as DNA: TGCGCCAGCAGCCAACAGACAGGGAAGGGCCAGCCCCAGCATTTT. Translated, it gives CASSQQTGKGQPQHF. The gene calls are TRBV4-1 and TRBJ1-5; TRBD1 matches at 7 bases. V gave up 2 bases and J gave up 7 bases; unmatched junction bases: 8. Germline lookup yields CDR1 MGHRA and CDR2 YSYEKL. There are 15 residues in the CDR3.

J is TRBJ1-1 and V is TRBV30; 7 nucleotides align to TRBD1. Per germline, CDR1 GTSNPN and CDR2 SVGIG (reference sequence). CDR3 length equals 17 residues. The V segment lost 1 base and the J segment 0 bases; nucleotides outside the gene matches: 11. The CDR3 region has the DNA TGTGCCTGGAGTGACCGAGACAGGGCGTCTATGAACACTGAAGCTTTCTTT. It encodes CAWSDRDRASMNTEAFF. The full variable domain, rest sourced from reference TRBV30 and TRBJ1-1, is SQTIHQWPATLVQPVGSPLSLECTVEGTSNPNLYWYRQAAGRGLQLLFYSVGIGQISSEVPQNLSASRPQDRQFILSSKKLLLSDSGFYLCAWSDRDRASMNTEAFFGQGTRLTVV.

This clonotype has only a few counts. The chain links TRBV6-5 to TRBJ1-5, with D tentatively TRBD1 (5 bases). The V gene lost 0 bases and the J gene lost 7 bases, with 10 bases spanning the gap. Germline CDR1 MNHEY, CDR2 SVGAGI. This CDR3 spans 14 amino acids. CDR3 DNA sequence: TGTGCCAGCAGTTACTCGATTGGGGGACAGCCCCAGCATTTT. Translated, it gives CASSYSIGGQPQHF.

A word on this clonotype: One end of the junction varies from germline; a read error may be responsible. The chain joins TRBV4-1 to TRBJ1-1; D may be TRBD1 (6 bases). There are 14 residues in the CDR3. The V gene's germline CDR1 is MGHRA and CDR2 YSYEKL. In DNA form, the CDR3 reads TGTGCCAGCAGCCGCCTTGGGGGGCAGGTTGAAGCTTTCTTT. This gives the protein CASSRLGGQVEAFF.

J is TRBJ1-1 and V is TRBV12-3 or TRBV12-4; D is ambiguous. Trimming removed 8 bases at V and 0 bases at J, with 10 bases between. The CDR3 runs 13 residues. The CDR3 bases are TGTGCCAGCGGGATAGATTTGAACACTGAAGCTTTCTTT. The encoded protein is CASGIDLNTEAFF.

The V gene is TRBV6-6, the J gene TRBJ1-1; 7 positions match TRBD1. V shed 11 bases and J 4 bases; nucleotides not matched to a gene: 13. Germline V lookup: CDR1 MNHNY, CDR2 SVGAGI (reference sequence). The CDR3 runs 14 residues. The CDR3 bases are TGTGCCGTCATCGCAACCGGGACAGTCACTGAAGCTTTCTTT. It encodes CAVIATGTVTEAFF.

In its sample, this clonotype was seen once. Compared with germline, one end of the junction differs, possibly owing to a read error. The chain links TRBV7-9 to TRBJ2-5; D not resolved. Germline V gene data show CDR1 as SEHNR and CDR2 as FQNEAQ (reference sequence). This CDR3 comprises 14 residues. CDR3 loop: CASSLVAAQEAQYF. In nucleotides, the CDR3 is TGTGCCAGCAGCTTAGTTGCAGCCCAAGAGGCCCAGTACTTC.

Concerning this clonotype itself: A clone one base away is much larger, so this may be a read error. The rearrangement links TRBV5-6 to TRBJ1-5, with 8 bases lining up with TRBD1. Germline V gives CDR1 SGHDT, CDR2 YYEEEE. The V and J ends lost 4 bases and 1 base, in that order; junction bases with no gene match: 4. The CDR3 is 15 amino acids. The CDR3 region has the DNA TGTGCCAGCAGCCGACAGGGGATGAGCAATCAGCCCCAGCATTTT. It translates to CASSRQGMSNQPQHF.

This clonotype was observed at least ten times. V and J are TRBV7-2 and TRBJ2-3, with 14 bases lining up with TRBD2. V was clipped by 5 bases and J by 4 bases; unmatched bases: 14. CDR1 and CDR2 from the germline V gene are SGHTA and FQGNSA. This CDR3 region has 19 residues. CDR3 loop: CASSQPGLAGGPRADTQYF. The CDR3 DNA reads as TGTGCCAGCAGCCAACCCGGACTAGCGGGGGGTCCGCGGGCAGATACGCAGTATTTT. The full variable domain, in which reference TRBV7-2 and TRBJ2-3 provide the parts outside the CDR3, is GAGVSQSPSNKVTEKGKDVELRCDPISGHTALYWYRQSLGQGLEFLIYFQGNSAPDKSGLPSDRFSAERTGGSVSTLTIQRTQQEDSAVYLCASSQPGLAGGPRADTQYFGPGTRLTVL.

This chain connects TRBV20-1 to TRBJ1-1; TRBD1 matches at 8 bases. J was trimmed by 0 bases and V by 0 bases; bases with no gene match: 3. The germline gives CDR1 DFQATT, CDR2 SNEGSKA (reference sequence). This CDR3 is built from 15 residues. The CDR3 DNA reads TGCAGTGCTAGAGATGGGACAGGATTGAACACTGAAGCTTTCTTT. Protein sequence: CSARDGTGLNTEAFF.

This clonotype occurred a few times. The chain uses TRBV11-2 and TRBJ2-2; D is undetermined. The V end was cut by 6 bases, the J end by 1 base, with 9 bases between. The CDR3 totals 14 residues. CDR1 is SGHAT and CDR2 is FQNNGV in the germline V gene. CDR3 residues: CASRTGWNTGELFF. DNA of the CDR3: TGTGCCAGCAGGACTGGCTGGAACACCGGGGAGCTGTTTTTT.

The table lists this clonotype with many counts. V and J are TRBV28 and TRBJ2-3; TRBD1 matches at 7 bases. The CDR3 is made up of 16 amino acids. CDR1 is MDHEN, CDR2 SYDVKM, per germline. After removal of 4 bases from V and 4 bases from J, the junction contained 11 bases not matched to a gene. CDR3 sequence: CASSSRQGVSADTQYF. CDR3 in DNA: TGTGCCAGCAGTTCTAGGCAGGGGGTTTCAGCAGATACGCAGTATTTT.

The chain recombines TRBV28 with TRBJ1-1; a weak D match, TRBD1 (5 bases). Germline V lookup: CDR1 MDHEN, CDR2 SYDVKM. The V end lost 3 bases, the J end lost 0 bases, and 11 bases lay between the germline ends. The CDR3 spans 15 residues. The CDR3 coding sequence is TGTGCCAGCAGTTTTAGAACAGGTATGAACACTGAAGCTTTCTTT. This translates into CASSFRTGMNTEAFF.

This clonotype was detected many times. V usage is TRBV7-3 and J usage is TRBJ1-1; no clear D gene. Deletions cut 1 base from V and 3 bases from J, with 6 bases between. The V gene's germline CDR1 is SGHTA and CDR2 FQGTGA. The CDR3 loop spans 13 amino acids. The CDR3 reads CASSLNRDTEAFF. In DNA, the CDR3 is TGTGCCAGCAGCTTAAATCGGGACACTGAAGCTTTCTTT.

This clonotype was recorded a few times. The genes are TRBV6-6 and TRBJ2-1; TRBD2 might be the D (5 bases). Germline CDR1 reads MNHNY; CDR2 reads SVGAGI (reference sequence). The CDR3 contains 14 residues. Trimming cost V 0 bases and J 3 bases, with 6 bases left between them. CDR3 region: CASSYSRVYNEQFF. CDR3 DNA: TGTGCCAGCAGTTACTCGAGGGTCTACAATGAGCAGTTCTTC.